The clone carrying this TCR beta chain was observed many times. The antigen is not known. These data come from a study of regulatory T cells in long-lasting Graves disease. Study at large: Antithyroid drug exposure in newly diagnosed Graves' patients had lasted under 3 months. Study observations and caveats: Segments TRBV28, TRBJ1-2 and TRBJ2-5 showed preferential usage in persistent disease.

Time point indicated: newly diagnosed GD, antithyroid drugs for less than 3 months. The authors made the TCR library using RNA they extracted from PBMCs. CDR3-region Arm-PCR and iRepertoire HTBI primers produced the TCR beta libraries. Each CDR3 protein gets one entry after TCRdb re-called the multiplex PCR reads with MiXCR. Among approximately 460,000 distinct CDR3 sequences, roughly 15% were seen once, and the ten largest hold about 10%. CDR1 is SNHLY and CDR2 is FYNNEI in the germline V gene. This CDR3 spans 11 amino acids. Trimming removed 4 bases from V and 6 bases from J, with 7 bases in between. Another study also made use of these data, one on T cells in Graves' hyperthyroidism and ophthalmopathy.

The origin of this receptor is a woman between 25 and 40 years old with Graves disease. The chain joins TRBV2 to TRBJ2-7, with D uncertain. The source was peripheral blood mononuclear cells (PBMCs), collected at new diagnosis, from a patient treated with antithyroid drugs. In DNA form, the CDR3 reads TGTGCCAGCAGTGGTGAGTTCGAGCAGTACTTC. This translates into CASSGEFEQYF.